This T cell receptor (beta chain) was documented in a study of vaccination and CD4 T cells after COVID-19. Regarding treatment: roughly 10-day PBMC culture with coronavirus spike peptide pools or control peptides (ViraFEST assay). General observations from the study: Clonotypes reactive to SARS-CoV-2 had a median that went up from approximately 21 to 40, but not significantly.

An Oncomine TCR Beta short-read assay was used to sequence the DNA from cultured CD4+ T cells. TCRdb fed the PCR reads into MiXCR, producing one record per CDR3 protein. Of under 15,000 distinct CDR3 sequences in the sample, around 48% are singletons; the top ten hold 10% to 15%. The CDR3 has 13 residues. Looked up from germline, CDR1 is SGHRS and CDR2 is YFSETQ. V shed 4 bases and J shed 1 base, with 8 bases lying between them. A remark on this clonotype: No antigen is known for it.

Sequencing was done on a sample of CD4+ T cells from blood, cultured in vitro. The chain recombines TRBV5-1 with TRBJ2-5; D remains ambiguous. The clonotype originates from a human donor who had recovered from COVID-19. The CDR3 region is CASSAPSQETQYF. DNA for the CDR3: TGCGCCAGCAGCGCCCCGTCCCAAGAGACCCAGTACTTC.